This TCR beta chain was documented in a study of blood T cell repertoires in COVID-19. Germline CDR1 ENHRY, CDR2 SYGVKD. The CDR3 covers 12 residues. Trimming shortened V by 8 bases and J by 3 bases, and 11 bases separated the two germline ends. The repertoire was sequenced with immunoSEQ multiplex PCR; TCRdb's copy has only in-frame clones and lacks some. The sample has roughly 170,000 clones, about 86% seen once; the top ten hold approximately 4%. The source of this sequence is a woman aged 50 to 60 in a cohort exposed to, infected with or recovered from COVID-19 (not recorded which). V and J are TRBV10-3 and TRBJ2-7, with D possibly matching TRBD2 (5 bases). Sequenced material: PBMCs or T cells enriched from blood (not recorded which). The CDR3 DNA follows: TGTGCCATCCGGGATGGGGACTACGAGCAGTACTTC. Residues: CAIRDGDYEQYF.